The rows below give T cell receptor beta chains drawn from one sample of a study of T cell repertoires in aging, cancer and after chemotherapy. From the multiplex PCR reads, TCRdb called clonotypes with MiXCR, one entry per CDR3 protein. The sample holds around 13,000 distinct CDR3 sequences, approximately 27% seen once. The sample taken for sequencing was blood. These receptors all come from a human donor with a blood cancer. Each CDR3 is given with its conserved first and last residue. A D gene is named only where the DNA matches it firmly. A clone size is listed for some rows: how often the clone was seen (once, few, many), or a class if it is expanded.

clone_size	d_call	v_call	j_call	cdr3_nt	cdr3_aa
medium-sized	.	TRBV19	TRBJ1-1	TGTGCCAGTAGTATCGGACGCACTGAAGCTTTCTTT	CASSIGRTEAFF
medium-sized	.	TRBV29-1	TRBJ2-5	TGCAGCGTAAGGACCAAAATGAGAGAGACCCAGTACTTC	CSVRTKMRETQYF
few	.	TRBV6-4	TRBJ2-3	TGTGCCAGCAGTGAAGGAGGGAGCACAGATACGCAGTATTTT	CASSEGGSTDTQYF
.	.	TRBV6-4	TRBJ1-1	TGTGCCAGCAGTGACAGCGATAACACTGAAGCTTTCTTT	CASSDSDNTEAFF
few	.	TRBV5-1	TRBJ2-2	TGCGCCAGCAGAGAAGACAGCTACACCGGGGAGCTGTTTTTT	CASREDSYTGELFF
few	TRBD2	TRBV5-6	TRBJ2-3	TGTGCCAGCAGCCCGGGAATCGTGGGGGGGGACACAGATACGCAGTATTTT	CASSPGIVGGDTDTQYF
.	TRBD1	TRBV7-6	TRBJ1-5	TGTGCCAGCAGCGCGGAGATGGGAGGGGGCTTTCAGCCCCAGCATTTT	CASSAEMGGGFQPQHF
.	TRBD2	TRBV5-6	TRBJ2-1	TGTGCCAGCAGTTCCGGGACTAGCGGGGGCCCAAGCTCCTACAATGAGCAGTTCTTC	CASSSGTSGGPSSYNEQFF
.	TRBD1	TRBV5-1	TRBJ2-7	TGCGCCAGCAGCTTGGAGGCGACAGGGGGGGTCTACGAGCAGTACTTC	CASSLEATGGVYEQYF
once	.	TRBV5-1	TRBJ1-3	TGCGCCAGCAGCTTGCGGGAGAGCTCTGGAAACACCATATATTTT	CASSLRESSGNTIYF
.	TRBD2	TRBV6-2/TRBV6-3	TRBJ2-1	TGTGCCAGCAGGACTAGCAGGAGGGTTGAGCAGTTCTTC	CASRTSRRVEQFF
.	.	TRBV5-4	TRBJ1-1	TGTGCCAGCAGCTTGGGAACGGAAATGAACACTGAAGCTTTCTTT	CASSLGTEMNTEAFF
medium-sized	.	TRBV12-3/TRBV12-4	TRBJ2-7	TGTGCCAGCAGTGAGACCTACGAGCAGTACTTC	CASSETYEQYF
medium-sized	TRBD1	TRBV19	TRBJ1-2	TGTGCCAGTAGTAGGACAGGGTTGAGAGGCTACACCTTC	CASSRTGLRGYTF
medium-sized	.	TRBV19	TRBJ2-3	TGTGCCAGTAGAATCGAGGGCACAGATACGCAGTATTTT	CASRIEGTDTQYF
.	.	TRBV10-1	TRBJ2-2	TGCGCCAGCAGTGTAGAGGTGACCGGGGAGCTGTTTTTT	CASSVEVTGELFF
medium-sized	.	TRBV30	TRBJ1-2	TGTGCCTGGAGTCCCGGGGCCAACTATGGCTACACCTTC	CAWSPGANYGYTF
medium-sized	.	TRBV27	TRBJ2-1	TGTGCCAGCAGCGTCAGTCCCGCCAATGAGCAGTTCTTC	CASSVSPANEQFF
few	TRBD2	TRBV6-6	TRBJ2-3	TGTGCCAGCATTCCCAAAGGAACTAGCGGATACACAGATACGCAGTATTTT	CASIPKGTSGYTDTQYF
many	TRBD1	TRBV18	TRBJ1-4	TGTGCCAGCTCAGGCGACAGGGGATTAGAAAAACTGTTTTTT	CASSGDRGLEKLFF
.	TRBD1	TRBV7-9	TRBJ1-6	TGTGCCAGCAGTTATACAGGGGGGACTTCACCCCTCCACTTT	CASSYTGGTSPLHF
few	.	TRBV5-6	TRBJ1-6	TGCGCCAGCAGCTTGGCCACACCCGGCAATAATTCACCCCTCCACTTT	CASSLATPGNNSPLHF
.	.	TRBV11-2	TRBJ2-6	TGTGCCAGCAGCTTAGATCGTGTTACGGCTGGGGCCAACGTCCTGACTTTC	CASSLDRVTAGANVLTF
few	TRBD2	TRBV7-9	TRBJ2-3	TGTGCCAGCAGCTACGGGACTAGCGGGGGCACAGATACGCAGTATTTT	CASSYGTSGGTDTQYF
medium-sized	.	TRBV13	TRBJ2-5	TGTGCCAGCAGCGAGCGAATCAGGGTCGGGGAGACCCAGTACTTC	CASSERIRVGETQYF
many	.	TRBV6-5	TRBJ1-2	TGTGCCAGCAGTTTTTCAAGCCCCTATGGCTACACCTTC	CASSFSSPYGYTF
.	TRBD2	TRBV6-2/TRBV6-3	TRBJ2-7	TGTGCCAGCAGTTACTCGACTAGCGGGGGGTACGAGCAGTACTTC	CASSYSTSGGYEQYF
.	TRBD1	TRBV5-1	TRBJ1-4	TGCGCCAGCAGGGGACAGGGAAGTTCTGAAAAACTGTTTTTT	CASRGQGSSEKLFF
few	TRBD1	TRBV27	TRBJ1-1	TGTGCCAGCAGCTGGGACAGACACACTGAAGCTTTCTTT	CASSWDRHTEAFF
.	.	TRBV5-6	TRBJ2-2	TGTGCCAACACATTTGGGGCTCAAAGCGGTACTAACACCGGGGAGCTGTTTTTT	CANTFGAQSGTNTGELFF
medium-sized	TRBD2	TRBV27	TRBJ2-3	TGTGCCAGCAGTTTTCTACTAGCGGGAGGCCCCGATACGCAGTATTTT	CASSFLLAGGPDTQYF
medium-sized	.	TRBV11-1	TRBJ1-2	TGTGCCAGCAGCCATAACAGGTGGTACGGCTACACCTTC	CASSHNRWYGYTF
once	TRBD2	TRBV20-1	TRBJ2-1	TGCAGTGCTAGAGATCCGGCTAGCGGGAGAGGTGAGCAGTTCTTC	CSARDPASGRGEQFF
.	.	TRBV5-6	TRBJ2-5	TGTGCCAGCAGCTTCCCTTGGGGAGAGACCCAGTACTTC	CASSFPWGETQYF
medium-sized	.	TRBV18	TRBJ1-2	TGTGCCAGCCTAGGGGCAGGGTCTGGCTACACCTTC	CASLGAGSGYTF
medium-sized	.	TRBV27	TRBJ2-5	TGTGCCAGCAGACGCTCACTGGGACCACCGTACCAAGAGACCCAGTACTTC	CASRRSLGPPYQETQYF
medium-sized	TRBD1	TRBV18	TRBJ2-5	TGTGCCAGCTCACCACCCGGGACAGGGCTGGAGACCCAGTACTTC	CASSPPGTGLETQYF
medium-sized	TRBD2	TRBV30	TRBJ2-2	TGTGCCTGGAGTCGACTAGCGGTGAACACCGGGGAGCTGTTTTTT	CAWSRLAVNTGELFF
.	.	TRBV27	TRBJ2-2	TGTGCCAGCAGCCCCCCGCGCGGATCTGGGGCCAACACCGGGGAGCTGTTTTTT	CASSPPRGSGANTGELFF
.	.	TRBV30	TRBJ2-7	TGTGCCTGGAGGGCTCCGGACACCTACGAGCAGTACTTC	CAWRAPDTYEQYF
medium-sized	.	TRBV6-5	TRBJ2-3	TGTGCCAGCAGTTACGAACCGACTAGCACAGATACGCAGTATTTT	CASSYEPTSTDTQYF
.	TRBD1	TRBV20-1	TRBJ1-1	TGCAGTGCTAGAACCCCCTGGACAGGCAACACTGAAGCTTTCTTT	CSARTPWTGNTEAFF
.	.	TRBV24-1	TRBJ1-5	TGTGCCACCAGCGGGGGTCACAATCAGCCCCAGCATTTT	CATSGGHNQPQHF
.	.	TRBV2	TRBJ1-1	TGTGCCAGCAGAGGCGACAGGAACACTGAAGCTTTCTTT	CASRGDRNTEAFF
.	TRBD2	TRBV15	TRBJ2-1	TGTGCCACCGAAGGGTGGAGCGGGAGTTACAATGAGCAGTTCTTC	CATEGWSGSYNEQFF
.	TRBD2	TRBV20-1	TRBJ2-5	TGCAGTGCTAGAGACGGACTAGAAATAGAGACCCAGTACTTC	CSARDGLEIETQYF